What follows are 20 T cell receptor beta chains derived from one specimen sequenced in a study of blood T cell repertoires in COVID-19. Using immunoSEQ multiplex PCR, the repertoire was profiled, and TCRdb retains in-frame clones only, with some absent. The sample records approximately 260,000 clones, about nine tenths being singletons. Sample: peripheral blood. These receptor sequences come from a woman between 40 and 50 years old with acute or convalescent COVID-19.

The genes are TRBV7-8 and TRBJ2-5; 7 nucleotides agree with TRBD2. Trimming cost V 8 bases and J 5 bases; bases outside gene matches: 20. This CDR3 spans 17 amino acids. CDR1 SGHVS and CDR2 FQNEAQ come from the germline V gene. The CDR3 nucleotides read TGTGCCAGCTCTCTTAGTTGGCGAGCGGGGAACGGGGAGACCCAGTACTTC. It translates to CASSLSWRAGNGETQYF.

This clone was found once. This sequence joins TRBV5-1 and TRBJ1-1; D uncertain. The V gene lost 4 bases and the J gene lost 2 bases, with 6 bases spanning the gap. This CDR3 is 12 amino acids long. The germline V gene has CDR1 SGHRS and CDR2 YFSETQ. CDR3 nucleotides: TGCGCCAGCAGCCAGACAAACACTGAAGCTTTCTTT. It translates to CASSQTNTEAFF.

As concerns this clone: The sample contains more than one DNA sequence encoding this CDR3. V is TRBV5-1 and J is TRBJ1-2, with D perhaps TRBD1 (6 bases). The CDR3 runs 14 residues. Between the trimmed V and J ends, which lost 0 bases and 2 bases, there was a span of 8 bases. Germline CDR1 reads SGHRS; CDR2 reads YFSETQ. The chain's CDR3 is CASSLGTANYGYTF. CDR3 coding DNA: TGCGCCAGCAGCTTGGGGACAGCGAACTATGGCTACACCTTC.

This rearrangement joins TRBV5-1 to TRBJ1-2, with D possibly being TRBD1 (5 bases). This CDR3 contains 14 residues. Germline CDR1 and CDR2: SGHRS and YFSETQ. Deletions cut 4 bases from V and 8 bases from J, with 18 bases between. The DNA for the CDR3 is TGCGCCAGCAGCCCTCCCGGCCAGGGTTACGGCTACACCTTC. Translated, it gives CASSPPGQGYGYTF.

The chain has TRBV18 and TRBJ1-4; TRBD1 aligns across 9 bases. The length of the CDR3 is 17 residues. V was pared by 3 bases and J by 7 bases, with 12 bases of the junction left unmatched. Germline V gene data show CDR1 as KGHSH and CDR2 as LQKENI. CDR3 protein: CASSPELTGGYLEKLFF. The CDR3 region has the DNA TGTGCCAGCTCACCCGAACTGACAGGGGGGTATCTTGAAAAACTGTTTTTT.

The CDR3 sequence: CASSPDRINTEAFF. CDR3 in DNA: TGTGCCAGCAGCCCCGACAGGATAAACACTGAAGCTTTCTTT. The rearrangement links TRBV7-2 to TRBJ1-1; a weak D match, TRBD1 (6 bases). The CDR3 totals 14 residues. V lost 5 bases and J lost 2, with 12 bases in between. CDR1 is SGHTA and CDR2 is FQGNSA in the germline V gene.

The CDR3 protein is CASSFWTGQFKEQFF. The CDR3 coding sequence is TGTGCCAGCAGCTTCTGGACAGGGCAGTTCAAGGAGCAGTTCTTC. The gene calls are TRBV13 and TRBJ2-1, with 8 bases lining up with TRBD1. Trimming at V came to 3 bases and at J to 10 bases, leaving 11 bases not matched to a gene. Germline CDR1 and CDR2: PRHDT and FYEKMQ (reference sequence). The CDR3 is made up of 15 amino acids. The full variable domain, completed using reference TRBV13 and TRBJ2-1, is AAGVIQSPRHLIKEKRETATLKCYPIPRHDTVYWYQQGPGQDPQFLISFYEKMQSDKGSIPDRFSAQQFSDYHSELNMSSLELGDSALYFCASSFWTGQFKEQFFGPGTRLTVL.

The CDR3 loop is CASSTGQGINQPQHF. In DNA, the CDR3 is TGTGCCAGCAGTACGGGACAGGGTATCAATCAGCCCCAGCATTTT. The rearrangement links TRBV6-5 to TRBJ1-5, with 9 positions matching TRBD1. The V gene end was trimmed by 5 bases and the J gene end by 3 bases; junction bases not matched to a gene: 5. The CDR3 totals 15 residues. Per germline, CDR1 MNHEY and CDR2 SVGAGI.

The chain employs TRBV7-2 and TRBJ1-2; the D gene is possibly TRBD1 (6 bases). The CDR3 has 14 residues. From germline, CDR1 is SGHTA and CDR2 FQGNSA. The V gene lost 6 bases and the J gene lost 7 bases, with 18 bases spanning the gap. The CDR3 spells CASSNHRGAGGYTF. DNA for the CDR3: TGTGCCAGCAGTAATCACCGGGGGGCGGGTGGCTACACCTTC.

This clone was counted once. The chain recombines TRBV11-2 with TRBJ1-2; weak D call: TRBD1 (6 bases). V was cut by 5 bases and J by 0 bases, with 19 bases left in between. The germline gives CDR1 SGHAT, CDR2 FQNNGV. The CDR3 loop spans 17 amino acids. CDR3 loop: CASSPGQRWRANYGYTF. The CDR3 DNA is TGTGCCAGCAGCCCCGGACAGCGATGGAGAGCTAACTATGGCTACACCTTC.

The CDR3: CASSQDDRSSGNTIYF. In DNA, the CDR3 is TGTGCCAGCAGCCAAGACGACAGGAGCTCTGGAAACACCATATATTTT. This chain uses TRBV4-2 with TRBJ1-3; D might be TRBD1 (6 bases). Trimming took off 0 bases at V and 0 bases at J, with 9 bases between the two ends. Per the germline V gene, CDR1 is LGHNA and CDR2 is YNFKEQ. The CDR3 runs 16 residues.

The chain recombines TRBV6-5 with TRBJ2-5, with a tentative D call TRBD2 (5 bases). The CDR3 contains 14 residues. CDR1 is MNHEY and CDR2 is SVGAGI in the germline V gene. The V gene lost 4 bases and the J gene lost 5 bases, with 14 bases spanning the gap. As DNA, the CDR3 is TGTGCCAGCAGTTCCCCGGGAACCTTGGAGACCCAGTACTTC. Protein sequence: CASSSPGTLETQYF.

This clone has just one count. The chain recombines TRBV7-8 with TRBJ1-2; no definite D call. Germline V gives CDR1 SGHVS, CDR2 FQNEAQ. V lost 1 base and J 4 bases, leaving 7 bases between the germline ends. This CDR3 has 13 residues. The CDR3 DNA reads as TGTGCCAGCAGCTTAGGACACCTCTATGGCTACACCTTC. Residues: CASSLGHLYGYTF.

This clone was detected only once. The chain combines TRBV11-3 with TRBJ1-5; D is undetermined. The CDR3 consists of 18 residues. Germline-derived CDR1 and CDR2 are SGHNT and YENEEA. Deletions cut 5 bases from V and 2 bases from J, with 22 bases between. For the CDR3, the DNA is TGTGCCAGCAGCCCGCATTTAGTGATCTCCCGGGGCAATCAGCCCCAGCATTTT. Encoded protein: CASSPHLVISRGNQPQHF.

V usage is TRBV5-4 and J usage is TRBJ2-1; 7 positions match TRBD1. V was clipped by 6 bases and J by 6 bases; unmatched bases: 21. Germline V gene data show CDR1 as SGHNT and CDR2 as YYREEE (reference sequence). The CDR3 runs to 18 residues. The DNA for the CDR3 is TGTGCCAGCACCTCCAATCCAACCACGAGGGGGCCTCGCAATGAGCAGTTCTTC. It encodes CASTSNPTTRGPRNEQFF.

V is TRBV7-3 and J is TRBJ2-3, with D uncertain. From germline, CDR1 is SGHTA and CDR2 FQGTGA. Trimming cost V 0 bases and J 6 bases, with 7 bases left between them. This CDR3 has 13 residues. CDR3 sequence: CASSLTFGDTQYF. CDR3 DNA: TGTGCCAGCAGCTTAACGTTCGGGGATACGCAGTATTTT.

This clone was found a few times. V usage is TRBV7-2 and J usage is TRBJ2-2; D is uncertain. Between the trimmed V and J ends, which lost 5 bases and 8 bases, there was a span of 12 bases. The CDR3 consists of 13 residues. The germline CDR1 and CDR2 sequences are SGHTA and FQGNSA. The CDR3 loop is CASSHGSRGELFF. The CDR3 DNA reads TGTGCCAGCAGCCACGGGTCCCGGGGGGAGCTGTTTTTT.

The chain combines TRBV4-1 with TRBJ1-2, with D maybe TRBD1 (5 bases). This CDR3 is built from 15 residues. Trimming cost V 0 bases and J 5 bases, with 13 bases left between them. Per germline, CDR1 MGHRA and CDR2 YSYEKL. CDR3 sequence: CASSQDSGWVYGYTF. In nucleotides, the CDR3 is TGCGCCAGCAGCCAAGATTCAGGGTGGGTTTATGGCTACACCTTC.

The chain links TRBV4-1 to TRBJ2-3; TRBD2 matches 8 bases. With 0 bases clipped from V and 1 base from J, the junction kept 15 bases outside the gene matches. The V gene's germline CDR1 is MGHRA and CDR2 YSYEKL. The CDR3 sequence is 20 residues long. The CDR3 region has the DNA TGCGCCAGCAGCCAAGAACCCTTTTCGCTAAGGCGGGGGGGCACAGATACGCAGTATTTT. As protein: CASSQEPFSLRRGGTDTQYF.

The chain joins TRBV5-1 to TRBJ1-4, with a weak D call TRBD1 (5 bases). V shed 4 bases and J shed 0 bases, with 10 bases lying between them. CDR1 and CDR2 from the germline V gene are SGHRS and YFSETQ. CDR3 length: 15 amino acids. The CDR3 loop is CASSQGTATNEKLFF. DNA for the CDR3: TGCGCCAGCAGCCAAGGGACTGCAACTAATGAAAAACTGTTTTTT.